The T cell receptor (beta chain) described here comes from a study of blood T cell repertoires in COVID-19. About the research overall: Sources were T cells, B-cell-depleted T cells, or PBMCs; the material itself was cDNA or gDNA.

V lost 3 bases, J lost 1 base, and 9 bases lay in between. Germline lookup yields CDR1 SGHAT and CDR2 FQDESV (reference sequence). The CDR3 has 14 residues. In the original workflow: Amplification of reference gene primers provided the estimated nucleated cell counts. Clones were read by immunoSEQ multiplex PCR, and TCRdb kept only the in-frame ones, dropping some. D and trimming come from the DNA, and the V and J calls and clone size come from that table. The data contain about 300,000 clones, 75% to 90% of them singletons. This chain connects TRBV11-1 to TRBJ2-5, with no clear D. What was sequenced was peripheral blood. The receptor was isolated from a man aged 18-30 years with active or convalescent COVID-19. The CDR3 spells CASSLSSGQETQYF. The CDR3 region has the DNA TGTGCCAGCAGCTTGTCGTCCGGCCAAGAGACCCAGTACTTC.